Sequencing of this T cell receptor beta chain was carried out in a study of CXCR3 chemokines and chemotherapy response in bladder cancer. This clonotype counts as medium-sized. CDR1 MNHNS and CDR2 SASEGT come from the germline V gene. Trimming shortened V by 3 bases and J by 4 bases, and 18 bases separated the two germline ends. CDR3 length equals 16 residues. Via MiXCR, TCRdb re-called the PCR reads, giving one row per CDR3 protein. The sample lists about 12,000 distinct CDR3 sequences, 9.5% to 15% occurring once. Sample collection occurred from a patient whose treatment included neoadjuvant chemotherapy. The V and J genes are TRBV6-1 and TRBJ1-2; D perhaps matches TRBD1 (6 bases). The clonotype was recovered from a human donor with bladder cancer that did not respond to neoadjuvant chemotherapy. DNA for the CDR3: TGTGCCAGCAGTGAGGGGGGCTACCCTATTTTCTATGGCTACACCTTC. Its protein product is CASSEGGYPIFYGYTF.